The clone carrying this T cell receptor beta chain was counted a single time. Its target is not known. The sample carries other DNA sequences with the same CDR3. Both 60 Vbeta primers and 13 Jbeta primers went into the PCR. Libraries were prepared by immunoSEQ multiplex PCR; TCRdb keeps only in-frame clonotypes and omits some of them. The sample yields more than 85,000 clones, 75% to 80% seen once. This sample is part of a study of cytomegalovirus exposure and HLA in healthy donors. This CDR3 contains 15 residues. Trimming left V 5 bases short and J 3 bases short, with 16 bases between. Germline V gives CDR1 SGHTA, CDR2 FQGTGA. Study observations and caveats: Cytomegalovirus-associated status was assigned to about 150 TCR beta chains. In a later analysis, parvovirus B19, influenza, CMV and Epstein-Barr virus appeared linked to several top co-occurrence clusters. Excluded: some indistinguishable V segments such as TRBV6-2 and TRBV6-3.

The specimen sequenced was PBMCs. This chain links TRBV7-3 with TRBJ1-2, with a tentative D call TRBD1 (6 bases). This TCR came from a female donor in good health and CMV-seronegative. The DNA for the CDR3 is TGTGCCAGCAGCCCGGACAGTGGTGGATACTATGGCTACACCTTC. Its translation: CASSPDSGGYYGYTF. Full variable domain (rest looked up from reference TRBV7-3 and TRBJ1-2): GAGVSQTPSNKVTEKGKYVELRCDPISGHTALYWYRQSLGQGPEFLIYFQGTGAADDSGLPNDRFFAVRPEGSVSTLKIQRTERGDSAVYLCASSPDSGGYYGYTFGSGTRLTVV.